This T cell receptor beta chain was retrieved from a study of blood T cell repertoires in COVID-19. Assignments of participants to cohorts depended upon their own reported clinical history. The data were produced by immunoSEQ multiplex PCR, yet TCRdb's version contains in-frame clones alone and is incomplete. The table records under 300,000 clones, about nine tenths of them present only once. The germline CDR1 and CDR2 sequences are LGHDT and YNNKEL (reference sequence). This CDR3 has 17 amino acids. The V and J ends lost 0 bases and 3 bases respectively, with 15 bases between them. The rearrangement uses TRBV3-1 (or the pseudogene TRBV3-2) and TRBJ1-3, with D tentatively TRBD1 (5 bases). Sample: PBMCs or T cells enriched from blood (not recorded which). This receptor was taken from a young woman who had recovered from COVID-19. This CDR3 is CASSQDLGPSFGNTIYF. CDR3 sequence (DNA): TGTGCCAGCAGCCAAGATTTGGGGCCGAGTTTTGGAAACACCATATATTTT.